There are many counts of the clone carrying this T cell receptor beta chain. Its target is unknown. The data belong to a study of early T cells in non-severe SARS-CoV-2 infection. The CDR3 loop spans 14 amino acids. Trimming left V 6 bases short and J 2 bases short, with 13 bases between. From the 5' RACE reads, TCRdb called clonotypes with MiXCR, one entry per CDR3 protein. Among about 42,000 distinct CDR3 sequences, approximately 7.1% were seen once, and the ten largest hold roughly 5.1%. The study's findings and limits: VDJdb-based matching was biased toward anti-spike CD8 responses and missed private and CD4 specificities.

The rearrangement joins TRBV12-3 or TRBV12-4 to TRBJ2-5; D might be TRBD1 or TRBD2, each matching 5 bases. The sample consisted of whole blood. The TCR originated in an adult who was a healthcare worker with PCR-confirmed SARS-CoV-2 infection or an uninfected control (not recorded which). This CDR3 is CASRDRGGQETQYF. As DNA, the CDR3 is TGTGCCAGCAGGGACCGGGGCGGACAAGAGACCCAGTACTTC.